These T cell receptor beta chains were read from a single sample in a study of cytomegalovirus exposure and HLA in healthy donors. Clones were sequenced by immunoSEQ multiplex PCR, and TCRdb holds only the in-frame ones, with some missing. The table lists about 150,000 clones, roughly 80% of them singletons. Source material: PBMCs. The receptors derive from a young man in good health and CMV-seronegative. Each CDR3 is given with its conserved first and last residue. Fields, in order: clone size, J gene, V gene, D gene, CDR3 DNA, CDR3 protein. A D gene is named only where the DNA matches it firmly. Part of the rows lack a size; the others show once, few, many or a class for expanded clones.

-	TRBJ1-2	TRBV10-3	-	TGTGCCATCAGTGAGTCGAGTTGGCAGGGCCAGGTTGATGGCTACACCTTC	CAISESSWQGQVDGYTF
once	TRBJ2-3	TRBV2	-	TGTGCCAGCACCTGGGGGGTGGGTACGCAGTATTTT	CASTWGVGTQYF
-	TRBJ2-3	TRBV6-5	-	TGTGCCAGCACCCGACAGGGCACAGATACGCAGTATTTT	CASTRQGTDTQYF
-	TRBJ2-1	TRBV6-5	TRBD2	TGTGCCAGCAGTTACGGGACTAGCGGGAGTTCCAATGAGCAGTTCTTC	CASSYGTSGSSNEQFF
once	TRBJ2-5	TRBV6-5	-	TGTGTCTCTCGGGGGGCAGGGGAGACCCAGTACTTC	CVSRGAGETQYF
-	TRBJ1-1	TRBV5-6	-	TGTGCCAGCAGCGCGGGACCGCTGAACACTGAAGCTTTCTTT	CASSAGPLNTEAFF
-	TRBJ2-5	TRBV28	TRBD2	TGTGCCAGCAGTTTAATGGGCGGGAGGAGGCAGGAGACCCAGTACTTC	CASSLMGGRRQETQYF
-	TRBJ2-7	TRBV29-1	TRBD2	TGCAGCGTCAACCTAGCGGGAGGGCCAATTGCAACGTACTTC	CSVNLAGGPIATYF
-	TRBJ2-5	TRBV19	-	TGTGCCAGTAGTCGGGACCAAGAGACCCAGTACTTC	CASSRDQETQYF
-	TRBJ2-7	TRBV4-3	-	TGCGCCAGCAGCCTGGACAGTAGCTACGAGCAGTACTTC	CASSLDSSYEQYF
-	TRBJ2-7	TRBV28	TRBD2	TGTGCCAGCAGTCCGGGACTAGCGGGAGGGCCCCTCTCCTACGAGCAGTACTTC	CASSPGLAGGPLSYEQYF
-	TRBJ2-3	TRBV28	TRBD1	TGTGCCAGCAAGAGGGGGACAGGGGATACAGATACGCAGTATTTT	CASKRGTGDTDTQYF
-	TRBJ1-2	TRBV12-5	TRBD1	TGTGCTAGTGACCCCCAGGGGGACGGCTACACCTTC	CASDPQGDGYTF
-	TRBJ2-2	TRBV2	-	TGTGCCAGCAGTGAATTGGGCGGCGGGCCAATCGGGGAGCTGTTTTTT	CASSELGGGPIGELFF
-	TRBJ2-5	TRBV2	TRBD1	TGTGCCAGCAGTCCAAACAGGGGACCACAAGAGACCCAGTACTTC	CASSPNRGPQETQYF
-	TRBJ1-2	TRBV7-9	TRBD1	TGTGCCAGCAGCTCCTCCGGGACAGCTTATGGCTACACCTTC	CASSSSGTAYGYTF
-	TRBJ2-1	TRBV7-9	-	TGTGCCAGCACCGAACCCGGCTGGGGCGATCAAGGCAATGAGCAGTTCTTC	CASTEPGWGDQGNEQFF
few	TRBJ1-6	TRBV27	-	TGTGCCAGCAGTTTCGGGCGTGGGGGGGCTGGGAATTCACCCCTCCACTTT	CASSFGRGGAGNSPLHF
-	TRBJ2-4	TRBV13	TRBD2	TGTGCCAGCAGCTTAGGGCAGGGTGGGGGGGGATGGAACATTCAGTACTTC	CASSLGQGGGGWNIQYF
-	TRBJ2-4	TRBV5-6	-	TGTGCCAGCAGCCCGGGACTCCAAACGGACATTCAGTACTTC	CASSPGLQTDIQYF
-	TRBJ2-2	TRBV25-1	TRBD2	TGTGCCAGCAGTGACTCGGGGCGGGAGGGGACCGGGGAGCTGTTTTTT	CASSDSGREGTGELFF
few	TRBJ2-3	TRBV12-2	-	TGTGCAAGTCGCCCCCCGATCCCCTTCTTAATGGTGTTTGCAGGGGGCCCGTCAGATACGCAGTATTTT	CASRPPIPFLMVFAGGPSDTQYF
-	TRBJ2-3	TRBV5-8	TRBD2	TGTGCCAGCAGCTTGGTGGGGGGGATGAATACGCAGTATTTT	CASSLVGGMNTQYF
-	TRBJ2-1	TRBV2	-	TGTGCCAGCAGTTTTAGCGGAAACAATGAGCAGTTCTTC	CASSFSGNNEQFF
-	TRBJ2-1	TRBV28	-	TGTGCCAGCACTTCCCACAATGAGCAGTTCTTC	CASTSHNEQFF
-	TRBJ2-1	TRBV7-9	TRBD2	TGTGCCAGCAGGCCCGGGACTAACCCCTACAATGAGCAGTTCTTC	CASRPGTNPYNEQFF
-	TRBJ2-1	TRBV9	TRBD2	TGTGCCAGCAGCCCCAGCGGGAGGGCCGCGAACAATGAGCAGTTCTTC	CASSPSGRAANNEQFF
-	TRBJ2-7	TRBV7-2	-	TGTGCCAGCAGCTTAGCGGGCACCTCCTACGAGCAGTACTTC	CASSLAGTSYEQYF
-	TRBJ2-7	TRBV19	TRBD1	TGTGCCAGCGCCAGGGACAGGGGGGACGAGCAGTACTTC	CASARDRGDEQYF
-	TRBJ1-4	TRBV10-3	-	TGTGCCATCAGCGGGGGGGCAGGGGTAGGAAAACTGTTTTTT	CAISGGAGVGKLFF
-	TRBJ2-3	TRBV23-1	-	TGCGCCAGCAGTCAATCCCGGGACTCTCATACGCAGTATTTT	CASSQSRDSHTQYF
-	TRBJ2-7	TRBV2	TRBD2	TGTGCCACCGCTAGCGGGAGAGGCTCCTACGAGCAGTACTTC	CATASGRGSYEQYF
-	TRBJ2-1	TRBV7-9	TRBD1	TGTTCCAGCAGCACCGGGACAGACTCTTACAATGAGCAGTTCTTC	CSSSTGTDSYNEQFF
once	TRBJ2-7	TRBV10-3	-	TGTGCCATCAGTGAGTCGAGGTTGAGGGAGCAGTACTTC	CAISESRLREQYF
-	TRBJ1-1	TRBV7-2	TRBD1	TGTGCCAGCAGCACCCCAACCGCGACAGGGCCGTCAGCTTTCTTT	CASSTPTATGPSAFF
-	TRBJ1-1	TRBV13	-	TGTGCCAGCAGCTCTGGGCCCGGGAACACTGAAGCTTTCTTT	CASSSGPGNTEAFF
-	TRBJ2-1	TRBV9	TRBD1	TGTGCCAGCAGCGTAACGGGACAGTCTAACAATGAGCAGTTCTTC	CASSVTGQSNNEQFF
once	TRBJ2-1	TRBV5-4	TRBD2	TGTGCGGCCGGCCTAGCGGCGCAGGGCGAGCAGTTCTTC	CAAGLAAQGEQFF
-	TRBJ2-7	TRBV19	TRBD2	TGTGCCAGTAGTATCCCCCCGGGACGGGGTAGCGGGTCCTACGAGCAGTACTTC	CASSIPPGRGSGSYEQYF
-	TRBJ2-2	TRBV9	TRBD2	TGTGCCAGCAGCGTAGATAACGGGAGGGTTAGCGGGGAGCTGTTTTTT	CASSVDNGRVSGELFF
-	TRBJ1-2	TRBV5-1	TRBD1	TGCGCCAGCAGCTTGAAGGCAGGTGGGACAGGGACATCAAACGTCTACACCTTC	CASSLKAGGTGTSNVYTF
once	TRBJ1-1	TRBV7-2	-	TGTGCCAGCAGCTTAGGAGGCGACACTGAAGCTTTCTTT	CASSLGGDTEAFF
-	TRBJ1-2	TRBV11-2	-	TGTGCCAGCAGCTTAGCCGGGGCGGGGGGCACTTACTATGGCTACACCTTC	CASSLAGAGGTYYGYTF
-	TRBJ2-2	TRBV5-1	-	TGCGCCAGCAGCTTGGGTATAGGGGACACCGGGGAGCTGTTTTTT	CASSLGIGDTGELFF
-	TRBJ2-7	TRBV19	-	TGTGCCAGTAGTCCAAGGGGGACGGCATCCTACGAGCAGTACTTC	CASSPRGTASYEQYF